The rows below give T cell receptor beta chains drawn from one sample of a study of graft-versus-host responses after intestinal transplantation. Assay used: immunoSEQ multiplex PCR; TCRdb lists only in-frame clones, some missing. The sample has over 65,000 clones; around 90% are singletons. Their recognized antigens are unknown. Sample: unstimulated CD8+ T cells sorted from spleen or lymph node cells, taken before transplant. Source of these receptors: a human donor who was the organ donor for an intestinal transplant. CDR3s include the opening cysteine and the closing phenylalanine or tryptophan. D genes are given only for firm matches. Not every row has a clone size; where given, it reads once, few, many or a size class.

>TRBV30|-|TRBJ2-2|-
TGTGCCTGGAGTTACGGGGTCGCCGGGGAGCTGTTTTTT
CAWSYGVAGELFF
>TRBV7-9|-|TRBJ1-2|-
TGTGCCAGCAGCTTCCCTGATGGGGTGGTGATGAACTATGGCTACACCTTC
CASSFPDGVVMNYGYTF
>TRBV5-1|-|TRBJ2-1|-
TGCGCCAGCAGCTTGAATGGATATGAGCAGTTCTTC
CASSLNGYEQFF
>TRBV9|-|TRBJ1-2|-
TGTGCCAGCAGCGTAGATGGCATCGCAACTAACTATGGCTACACCTTC
CASSVDGIATNYGYTF
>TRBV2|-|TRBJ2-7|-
TGTGCCAGCATTTATTTCGAGGGTGGGACTGGGGAGCAGTACTTC
CASIYFEGGTGEQYF
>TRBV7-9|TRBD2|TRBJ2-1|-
TGTGCCAGCAGCCAACTTAGCGGGAGGGTCTACAATGAGCAGTTCTTC
CASSQLSGRVYNEQFF
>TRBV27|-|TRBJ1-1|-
TGTGCCAGCAGTTTAAGGTTCGGGGGATCTGAAGCTTTCTTT
CASSLRFGGSEAFF
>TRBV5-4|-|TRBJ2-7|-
TGTGCCAGCAGCCACGGACAGCTTAGCTCCTACGAGCAGTACTTC
CASSHGQLSSYEQYF
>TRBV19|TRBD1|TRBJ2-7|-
TGTGCCAGTAGTATCGGGACAGGGGGCGTCTACGAGCAGTACTTC
CASSIGTGGVYEQYF
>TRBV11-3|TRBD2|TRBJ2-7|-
TGTGCCAGCAGCATCACTAGCGGGGCTTCCTACGAGCAGTACTTC
CASSITSGASYEQYF
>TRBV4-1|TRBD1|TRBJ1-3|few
TGCGCCAGCAGCCCCGGGACAGCGGACCTTTCGTATTTT
CASSPGTADLSYF
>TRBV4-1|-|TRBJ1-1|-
TGCGCCAGCAGCCTCGAGCAGGGCATTGAAGCTTTCTTT
CASSLEQGIEAFF
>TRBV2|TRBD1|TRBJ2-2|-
TGTGCCAGCAATCCATGGACAGGGAGCACCGGGGAGCTGTTTTTT
CASNPWTGSTGELFF
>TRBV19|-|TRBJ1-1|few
TGTGCCAGTAGTCCAGGGAACACTGAAGCTTTCTTT
CASSPGNTEAFF
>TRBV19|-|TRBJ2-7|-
TGTGCCAGTAGTATTTTTGCGGGTCAGCACGAGCAGTACTTC
CASSIFAGQHEQYF
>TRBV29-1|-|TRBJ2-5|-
TGCAGCGTCGAAAGTCACTCTCAAGAGACCCAGTACTTC
CSVESHSQETQYF
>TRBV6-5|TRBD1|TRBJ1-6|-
TGTGCCGTCTCGACAGGGCCAAATTCACCCCTCCACTTT
CAVSTGPNSPLHF